Here is one T cell receptor beta chain with its context. Repertoires were generated with immunoSEQ multiplex PCR, while TCRdb's copy carries only in-frame clones and drops some. The table records tens of thousands of clones, 85% to 95% of them present only once. This entry is derived from a study of brain T cells in children with intractable seizures. This specimen consisted of peripheral blood, obtained at surgery. The clonotype comes from a boy younger than two with tuberous sclerosis and intractable seizures.

For the CDR3, the DNA is TGTGCTAGTGGTCCATCACCCGTATGGGGGCGGGAGGAGCAGTACTTC. This translates into CASGPSPVWGREEQYF. The J gene is TRBJ2-7, the V gene TRBV12-5, with D possibly TRBD2 on 7 matching bases. Germline CDR1 LGHNT, CDR2 FRNRAP. V lost 5 bases and J 7 bases, leaving 24 bases between the germline ends. The CDR3 covers 16 residues. The full variable domain, in which reference TRBV12-5 and TRBJ2-7 provide the parts outside the CDR3, is DARVTQTPRHKVTEMGQEVTMRCQPILGHNTVFWYRQTMMQGLELLAYFRNRAPLDDSGMPKDRFSAEMPDATLATLKIQPSEPRDSAVYFCASGPSPVWGREEQYFGPGTRLTVT.